This T cell receptor (beta chain) was captured by sequencing in a study of blood T cell repertoires in COVID-19. Study information: Sources were T cells, B-cell-depleted T cells, or PBMCs; the material itself was cDNA or gDNA.

Assay used: immunoSEQ multiplex PCR; TCRdb lists only in-frame clones, some missing. The data contain 290,000 or so clones, approximately 86% of them seen just once; the ten biggest clones take up about 1.2%. This CDR3 is 15 amino acids long. Trimming took 11 bases from V and 0 from J; bases not matched to a gene: 6. Germline CDR1 and CDR2: SNHLY and FYNNEI. The sequence derives from a man between 65 and 85 years old with acute or convalescent COVID-19. This chain connects TRBV2 to TRBJ1-6; TRBD1 agrees at 8 bases. Sequencing input: peripheral blood. The CDR3 DNA sequence: TGTGCCGGTGACAGGGGAGACTCCTATAATTCACCCCTCCACTTT. The encoded protein is CAGDRGDSYNSPLHF. Filled out from reference TRBV2 and TRBJ1-6, the complete variable domain reads EPEVTQTPSHQVTQMGQEVILRCVPISNHLYFYWYRQILGQKVEFLVSFYNNEISEKSEIFDDQFSVERPDGSNFTLKIRSTKLEDSAMYFCAGDRGDSYNSPLHFGNGTRLTVT.